Sequencing of this T cell receptor beta chain was carried out in a study of cytomegalovirus exposure and HLA in healthy donors. The PCR employed 60 Vbeta primers together with 13 Jbeta primers. TCRdb's copy holds only in-frame clones and misses some; the assay was immunoSEQ multiplex PCR. Of 250,000 to 350,000 clones listed, just over 85% were seen once; the top ten hold almost 4%. In germline, CDR1 is SGHAT, CDR2 FQNNGV. This CDR3 contains 17 residues. J was trimmed by 10 bases and V by 4 bases; bases with no gene match: 18. This TCR was recovered from a man aged 40-50 years in good health and CMV-seropositive. The source material was PBMCs. The chain employs TRBV11-2 and TRBJ2-1; 8 bases line up with TRBD2. The CDR3 is CASSSFRGGRFSGEQFF. CDR3 coding DNA: TGTGCCAGCAGCTCCTTCAGGGGCGGGAGGTTTTCTGGCGAGCAGTTCTTC.